This T cell receptor (beta chain) emerged from a study of cytotoxic CD8 clonotypes in ibrutinib-treated CLL. Study at large: Of the patients, 11 were relapsed/refractory, about 16 treatment-naive and fewer than 18 IGHV unmutated. The sample average was about 280,000 productive templates and 85,000 to 95,000 productive rearrangements. Whole-study findings and limits: The clonality went up when patients responded to ibrutinib and dropped back toward baseline at progression. Clonality at baseline surpassed age-matched healthy donors and tracked circulating CD8+ T-cell counts.

About this clone itself: The antigen remains unidentified.

Sequencing was performed with immunoSEQ multiplex PCR; in TCRdb, only in-frame clones are kept and a portion is missing. The sample includes 250,000 to 350,000 clones, 76% of them seen just once. The CDR3 covers 12 residues. V was clipped by 4 bases and J by 7 bases, with 13 bases between them. The germline V gene encodes CDR1 SQVTM and CDR2 ANQGSEA. The sequence derives from a human donor with chronic lymphocytic leukemia. The sample consisted of PBMCs, taken at disease progression, from a patient treated with ibrutinib. The chain carries TRBV29-1 and TRBJ1-2, with D perhaps TRBD1 (6 bases). In nucleotides, the CDR3 is TGCAGCGTTGTAGGCAGGGGAAGTGGCTACACCTTC. This translates into CSVVGRGSGYTF.